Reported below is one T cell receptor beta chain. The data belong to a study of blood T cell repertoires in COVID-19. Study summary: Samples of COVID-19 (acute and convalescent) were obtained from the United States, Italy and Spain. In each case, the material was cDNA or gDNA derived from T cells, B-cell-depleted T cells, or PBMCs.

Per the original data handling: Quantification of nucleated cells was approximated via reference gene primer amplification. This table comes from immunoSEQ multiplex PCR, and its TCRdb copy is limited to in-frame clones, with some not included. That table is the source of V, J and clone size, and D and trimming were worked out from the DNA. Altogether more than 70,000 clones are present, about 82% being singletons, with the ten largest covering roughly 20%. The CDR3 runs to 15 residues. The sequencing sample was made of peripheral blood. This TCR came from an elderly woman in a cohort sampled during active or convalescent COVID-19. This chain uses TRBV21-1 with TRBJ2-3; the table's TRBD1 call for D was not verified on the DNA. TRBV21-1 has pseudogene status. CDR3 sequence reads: CASPSQLTFTDTQYF. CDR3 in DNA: TGTGCCAGCCCCTCACAGCTTACCTTCACAGATACGCAGTATTTT.